This T cell receptor beta chain is from a study of early T cells in non-severe SARS-CoV-2 infection. About the research overall: Bulk RNA from unsorted whole blood was sequenced; chains were unpaired.

Overall study results and limits: Matches to VDJdb favored anti-spike CD8 responses and missed private and CD4 specificities.

Molecules of cDNA were individually given unique molecular identifiers that were attached to them. Each CDR3 protein is one row after TCRdb ran MiXCR on the 5' RACE reads. Altogether around 80,000 distinct CDR3 sequences are present, approximately 12% being singletons, with the ten largest covering 3.4%. The CDR3 is made up of 13 amino acids. The J segment lost 8 bases and the V segment lost 10 bases, leaving 9 bases of the junction unmatched. The germline gives CDR1 MDHEN, CDR2 SYDVKM. About this clonotype itself: Antigen specificity is unknown.

The chain carries TRBV28 and TRBJ2-1, with 9 bases fitting TRBD2. This clonotype originated in an adult who was a healthcare worker with PCR-confirmed SARS-CoV-2 infection or an uninfected control (not recorded which). What was sequenced was whole blood. CDR3 sequence (DNA): TGTGCCACGCGGGAGGGCCGGTTACATGAGCAGTTCTTC. This translates into CATREGRLHEQFF.